Each of the 12 T cell receptor beta chains below was sequenced from the same sample in a study of CD8 T cells in ankylosing spondylitis. Each CDR3 protein is one row after TCRdb ran MiXCR on the 5' RACE reads. The data contain tens of thousands of distinct CDR3 sequences, around 7.2% of them singletons. Sequenced sample: blood, either unsorted or a sorted T cell fraction (not recorded which). Every receptor here comes from a male donor with ankylosing spondylitis or in good health (not recorded which).

This clonotype was detected many times. The J gene is TRBJ2-1, the V gene TRBV6-1, with 8 bases fitting TRBD2. Germline V gene lookup returns CDR1 MNHNS and CDR2 SASEGT. V shed 10 bases, J shed 7 bases, and the junction held 9 bases outside the gene matches. The CDR3 has 13 amino acids. The CDR3 sequence: CATRRSGGNEQFF. In nucleotides, the CDR3 is TGTGCCACAAGGAGGTCGGGGGGGAATGAGCAGTTCTTC.

The chain recombines TRBV5-1 with TRBJ2-1; weak D call: TRBD1 (5 bases). This CDR3 has 15 amino acids. Deletions cut 0 bases from V and 3 bases from J, with 10 bases between. Germline CDR1 reads SGHRS; CDR2 reads YFSETQ. This chain's CDR3 is CASSLEGRGYNEQFF. DNA of the CDR3: TGCGCCAGCAGCTTGGAGGGAAGGGGCTACAATGAGCAGTTCTTC.

In its sample, this clonotype was seen many times. The chain recombines TRBV7-3 with TRBJ2-1, with D perhaps matching TRBD1 (6 bases). The germline V gene encodes CDR1 SGHTA and CDR2 FQGTGA. V lost 0 bases, J lost 4 bases, and 13 bases lay in between. The CDR3 covers 16 residues. The CDR3 DNA follows: TGTGCCAGCAGCTTAACTCGGGACATTTTATACAATGAGCAGTTCTTC. Protein sequence: CASSLTRDILYNEQFF.

This clonotype showed up many times. The V call is TRBV20-1, the J call TRBJ2-3; 9 bases agree with TRBD2. Per germline, CDR1 DFQATT and CDR2 SNEGSKA (reference sequence). J lost 2 bases, V lost 6 bases, and 6 bases had no gene match. The CDR3 extends over 14 amino acids. Written as DNA, the CDR3 is TGCAGTGCCGCCCTAGCGGGACCCACAGATACGCAGTATTTT. This gives the protein CSAALAGPTDTQYF.

The sample holds many counts of this clonotype. V is TRBV3-1 and J is TRBJ2-1, with a tentative D call TRBD2 (6 bases). The V and J ends lost 1 base and 13 bases respectively, with 14 bases between them. The CDR3 covers 13 residues. Germline-derived CDR1 and CDR2 are LGHDT and YNNKEL (reference sequence). The CDR3 DNA reads TGTGCCAGCAGCCAAGGTCAAGCGGGTACTCAGTTCTTC. Translating gives CASSQGQAGTQFF.

This clonotype is deemed medium-sized. The J gene is TRBJ2-7, the V gene TRBV29-1; D is undetermined. Trimming removed 4 bases at V and 4 bases at J, with 8 bases between. The germline V gene has CDR1 SQVTM and CDR2 ANQGSEA. This CDR3 contains 11 residues. In DNA form, the CDR3 reads TGCAGCGTTGTCTATGCGTACGAGCAGTACTTC. Translating it yields CSVVYAYEQYF.

Ten or more counts support this clonotype. This chain connects TRBV11-2 to TRBJ2-1; 11 bases align to TRBD2. Germline V gene sequence: CDR1 SGHAT, CDR2 FQNNGV. The CDR3 has 16 residues. The V gene end was trimmed by 6 bases and the J gene end by 5 bases; junction bases not matched to a gene: 9. This CDR3 reads CASRPGLAADNNEQFF. As DNA, the CDR3 is TGTGCCAGCAGACCGGGACTAGCGGCCGATAACAATGAGCAGTTCTTC.

This clonotype was detected ten times or more. The gene calls are TRBV5-6 and TRBJ1-1; no definite D call. The germline V gene has CDR1 SGHDT and CDR2 YYEEEE. V gave up 0 bases and J gave up 1 base, with 10 bases separating them. CDR3 length: 15 amino acids. CDR3 protein: CASSLGRNKNTEAFF. Here the CDR3 DNA reads TGTGCCAGCAGCTTGGGCAGGAACAAGAACACTGAAGCTTTCTTT.

This clonotype was picked up many times. The genes are TRBV29-1 and TRBJ2-7; TRBD1 aligns across 11 bases. Trimming at V came to 7 bases and at J to 6 bases, leaving 5 bases not matched to a gene. CDR1 SQVTM and CDR2 ANQGSEA come from the germline V gene. There are 12 residues in the CDR3. CDR3 amino acids: CSGGQGDFEQYF. The DNA of the CDR3 is TGCAGCGGGGGACAGGGGGATTTCGAGCAGTACTTC.

This clonotype was seen ten or more times. The CDR3 DNA reads as TGTGCCAGCAGCACCGGTTCTACACCCCAGAACACCGGGGAGCTGTTTTTT. Residues: CASSTGSTPQNTGELFF. The V and J genes are TRBV7-9 and TRBJ2-2; unclear D gene. CDR3 length: 17 residues. Germline V gene lookup returns CDR1 SEHNR and CDR2 FQNEAQ (reference sequence). Trimming took off 5 bases at V and 1 base at J, with 17 bases between the two ends.

Many counts were recorded for this clonotype. This rearrangement joins TRBV3-1 to TRBJ2-1, with 9 bases lining up with TRBD2. V was pared by 0 bases and J by 9 bases, with 15 bases of the junction left unmatched. Looked up from germline, CDR1 is LGHDT and CDR2 is YNNKEL (reference sequence). This CDR3 spans 18 amino acids. CDR3 residues: CASSQDLWLAGLLSEQFF. In nucleotides, the CDR3 is TGTGCCAGCAGCCAAGATCTCTGGCTAGCGGGACTCCTAAGTGAGCAGTTCTTC.

This clonotype was seen at least ten times. J is TRBJ2-1 and V is TRBV2; 7 nucleotides match TRBD1. Germline V gives CDR1 SNHLY, CDR2 FYNNEI. This CDR3 comprises 16 residues. The V segment lost 6 bases and the J segment 0 bases; nucleotides outside the gene matches: 8. As DNA, the CDR3 is TGTGCCAGCAGGACGACAGGGAGAAGCTCCTACAATGAGCAGTTCTTC. It is translated as CASRTTGRSSYNEQFF.